This TCR beta chain was documented in a study of T cell responses to AZD1222 COVID-19 vaccine. Here immunoSEQ multiplex PCR was the method, and the copy in TCRdb shows in-frame clones only, minus some. The data hold about 140,000 clones, with approximately 89% observed a single time. Overall study results and limits: Among the donors, most were white British and more were female, and clonal diversity was possibly underestimated. Without day 14 samples, only post-peak T cell repertoires were studied. Compared with day 0, the breadth and depth of the Spike-specific TCR repertoire rose significantly after two doses of AZD1222.

This clone has just one count. Antigen specificity is unknown. Germline CDR1 and CDR2: SNHLY and FYNNEI. The CDR3 sequence is 16 residues long. V lost 6 bases to trimming and J lost 0 bases; unmatched junction nucleotides: 8. Samples with a second dose at about 4 or about 12 weeks were pooled together. The chain recombines TRBV2 with TRBJ2-4; 7 bases align to TRBD1. This receptor was identified in an adult who received the AZD1222 COVID-19 vaccine. The sequenced sample was peripheral blood, obtained 28 days after the second AZD1222 dose. The CDR3 DNA is TGTGCCAGCAGCCCCGACAGGGCACTAGCCAAAAACATTCAGTACTTC. As protein: CASSPDRALAKNIQYF.